This entry lists 32 T cell receptor beta chains sequenced from one sample in a study of shared T cell receptors in the human thymus. Sequencing used immunoSEQ multiplex PCR; TCRdb keeps in-frame clones, though not all of them. The table has some 720,000 clones, approximately 87% seen once. These data were likewise used in another study, on human thymus T cells.

The sample taken for sequencing was thymocytes. The receptors come from a boy in the first two years of life with a congenital heart defect.

This clone was seen only once. This sequence joins TRBV7-6 and TRBJ2-7; 8 nucleotides line up with TRBD2. Germline V gene lookup returns CDR1 SGHVS and CDR2 FNYEAQ. V shed 0 bases and J 2 bases; nucleotides not matched to a gene: 6. CDR3 size: 16 residues. CDR3 protein: CASSLAAGEQTYEQYF. The CDR3 DNA follows: TGTGCCAGCAGCTTAGCAGCGGGGGAGCAAACCTACGAGCAGTACTTC.

J is TRBJ2-7 and V is TRBV11-2, with 11 bases fitting TRBD2. From germline, CDR1 is SGHAT and CDR2 FQNNGV. There are 16 residues in the CDR3. V shed 5 bases and J 5 bases; nucleotides not matched to a gene: 11. The CDR3 region is CASSPGLAVDLNEQYF. The CDR3 nucleotides read TGTGCCAGCAGCCCGGGACTAGCGGTAGATTTAAACGAGCAGTACTTC.

CDR3 DNA sequence: TGTGCCAGCAGTTTGGCCCACCGTGGACAGACAAATTCACCCCTCCACTTT. Protein sequence: CASSLAHRGQTNSPLHF. V is TRBV27 and J is TRBJ1-6; the D gene is possibly TRBD1 (6 bases). V was clipped by 3 bases and J by 7 bases, with 19 bases between them. Germline V lookup: CDR1 MNHEY, CDR2 SMNVEV (reference sequence). The CDR3 is made up of 17 amino acids.

The rearrangement joins TRBV10-1 to TRBJ1-5, with D unresolved. Germline values: CDR1 WNHNN, CDR2 SYGVQD (reference sequence). The CDR3 length is 16 residues. V was cut by 3 bases and J by 5 bases, with 17 bases left in between. The CDR3 loop reads CASSDTHRHCDQPQHF. The CDR3 DNA reads TGCGCCAGCAGTGACACTCACAGACATTGTGATCAGCCCCAGCATTTT.

Comments on this clone: Other nucleotide sequences from this sample produce the same CDR3. V usage is TRBV27 and J usage is TRBJ2-7; 12 nucleotides agree with TRBD2. The V and J ends lost 4 bases and 11 bases, in that order; junction bases with no gene match: 9. CDR3 length: 14 residues. CDR1 is MNHEY and CDR2 is SMNVEV in the germline V gene (reference sequence). As DNA, the CDR3 is TGTGCCAGCAGTTCCCCCCCCGGACTAGCGGGAAAGTACTTC. It codes for CASSSPPGLAGKYF.

The chain employs TRBV12-2 and TRBJ1-5. TRBV12-2 represents a pseudogene. This CDR3 region has 14 residues. The CDR3 sequence: CASRLVCERQPQHF. DNA for the CDR3: TGTGCAAGTCGCTTAGTTTGTGAGCGTCAGCCCCAGCATTTT.

This chain uses TRBV7-7 with TRBJ2-1; tentative D call: TRBD1 (6 bases). The V and J ends lost 4 bases and 9 bases respectively, with 13 bases between them. The germline V gene encodes CDR1 SSHAT and CDR2 FNYEAQ (reference sequence). The CDR3 length is 13 residues. CDR3 DNA sequence: TGTGCCAGCAGCTGGGGGCTGTTGAGTGAGCAGTTCTTC. Translating gives CASSWGLLSEQFF.

This clone is a singleton in its sample. J is TRBJ1-4 and V is TRBV27; maybe TRBD1 (5 bases). Germline lookup yields CDR1 MNHEY and CDR2 SMNVEV (reference sequence). The CDR3 runs to 14 residues. V was pared by 6 bases and J by 3 bases, with 11 bases between. CDR3 nucleotides: TGTGCCAGCAGCCGGGGGACGGCTAATGAAAAACTGTTTTTT. Amino acid sequence: CASSRGTANEKLFF.

For this clone: An end of the junction does not agree with germline; a read error may underlie this. The V call is TRBV7-7, the J call TRBJ2-1; no definite D call. Germline CDR1 and CDR2: SSHAT and FNYEAQ (reference sequence). The CDR3 has 15 amino acids. CDR3 DNA sequence: TGTGCTAGCAGCGCCCGATATAGCTCCTACAATGAGCAGTTCTTC. This gives the protein CASSARYSSYNEQFF.

The V gene is TRBV5-6, the J gene TRBJ2-5, with 10 bases that match TRBD2. With 3 bases clipped from V and 8 bases from J, the junction kept 10 bases outside the gene matches. Germline V gives CDR1 SGHDT, CDR2 YYEEEE. The CDR3 runs to 15 residues. The CDR3 protein is CASSSGLAVTVTQYF. CDR3 in DNA: TGTGCCAGCAGCTCTGGACTAGCGGTGACTGTTACCCAGTACTTC.

V gene TRBV7-9 combines with J gene TRBJ2-7, with D unclear. This CDR3 has 11 residues. The V end was cut by 2 bases, the J end by 7 bases, with 6 bases between. Germline V lookup: CDR1 SEHNR, CDR2 FQNEAQ (reference sequence). The CDR3 spells CASSLSTEQYF. DNA for the CDR3: TGTGCCAGCAGCTTAAGCACGGAGCAGTACTTC.

The chain has TRBV6-1 and TRBJ2-1, with 8 bases fitting TRBD1. CDR3 length equals 15 residues. The germline V gene encodes CDR1 MNHNS and CDR2 SASEGT. V gave up 6 bases and J gave up 2 bases; unmatched junction bases: 6. The CDR3 DNA reads TGTGCCAGCAGGTGCGGGACAGGTCCCTACAATGAGCAGTTCTTC. The encoded protein is CASRCGTGPYNEQFF.

The rearrangement links TRBV2 to TRBJ2-4; a possible D gene is TRBD1 (5 bases). This CDR3 has 14 residues. Germline CDR1 is SNHLY and CDR2 is FYNNEI. The V gene lost 6 bases and the J gene lost 1 base, with 10 bases spanning the gap. CDR3 amino acids: CASRTGRAKNIQYF. Here the CDR3 DNA reads TGTGCCAGCAGAACAGGACGGGCCAAAAACATTCAGTACTTC.

This chain joins TRBV18 and TRBJ2-7, with D possibly being TRBD1 (7 bases). Germline V gives CDR1 KGHSH, CDR2 LQKENI. V gave up 4 bases and J gave up 7 bases, with 11 bases separating them. The CDR3 extends over 12 amino acids. The CDR3 nucleotides read TGTGCCAGCTCACGCGGGACAGCTGAGCAGTACTTC. This codes for CASSRGTAEQYF.

The chain combines TRBV4-2 with TRBJ1-2; 7 bases agree with TRBD1. With 3 bases clipped from V and 4 bases from J, the junction kept 11 bases outside the gene matches. This CDR3 spans 16 amino acids. Germline-derived CDR1 and CDR2 are LGHNA and YNFKEQ. The CDR3 region has the DNA TGTGCCAGCAGCCACCTCAGCACAGGGGACCCCTATGGCTACACCTTC. This translates into CASSHLSTGDPYGYTF.

The V and J genes are TRBV27 and TRBJ2-3, with D perhaps TRBD1 (5 bases). The CDR3 totals 15 residues. Germline V lookup: CDR1 MNHEY, CDR2 SMNVEV (reference sequence). The germline V and J ends were trimmed by 4 bases and 0 bases, with 11 bases remaining between them. In DNA, the CDR3 is TGTGCCAGCAGTTGTCAGGGAACTAGCACAGATACGCAGTATTTT. It codes for CASSCQGTSTDTQYF.

The count of this clone is one. The chain uses TRBV5-6 and TRBJ2-5; 12 bases align to TRBD2. The CDR3 sequence is 17 residues long. Germline loops: CDR1 SGHDT, CDR2 YYEEEE. The V and J ends lost 4 bases and 3 bases, in that order; junction bases with no gene match: 10. For the CDR3, the DNA is TGTGCCAGCAGCCCCTCCCCTAGCGGGAGGGGTAAAGAGACCCAGTACTTC. Translation: CASSPSPSGRGKETQYF.

The chain recombines TRBV7-9 with TRBJ2-7; 9 bases match TRBD2. V shed 5 bases, J shed 4 bases, and the junction held 18 bases outside the gene matches. The CDR3 is 18 residues long. Germline CDR1 is SEHNR and CDR2 is FQNEAQ (reference sequence). Written as DNA, the CDR3 is TGTGCCAGCAGCCCCGCCGTCGGGGGAGGGACTAGCCTTTACGAGCAGTACTTC. It is translated as CASSPAVGGGTSLYEQYF.

The chain has TRBV21-1 and TRBJ2-1; TRBD2 is taken as the D call from the table, unchecked against the DNA. TRBV21-1 represents a pseudogene. The CDR3 is 16 residues long. CDR3 sequence: CASRRVSLAGVTEQFF. The CDR3 DNA is TGTGCCAGCAGACGGGTGAGTCTAGCGGGAGTAACTGAGCAGTTCTTC.

This chain uses TRBV11-3 with TRBJ2-7; 8 bases agree with TRBD2. The CDR3 covers 18 residues. Germline V lookup: CDR1 SGHNT, CDR2 YENEEA. With V trimmed by 1 base and J by 1 base, 12 bases remained unmatched. The CDR3 DNA follows: TGTGCCAGCAGCTTAGTCGGGGCGGGAGGCCCCATGTCCTACGAGCAGTACTTC. As protein: CASSLVGAGGPMSYEQYF.

The chain couples TRBV5-1 to TRBJ2-2; tentative D call: TRBD1 (7 bases). CDR1 and CDR2 from the germline V gene are SGHRS and YFSETQ. This CDR3 has 17 residues. V lost 4 bases, J lost 4 bases, and 20 bases lay in between. The CDR3 reads CASSHQDRRRGTGELFF. In DNA form, the CDR3 reads TGCGCCAGCAGCCACCAGGACAGGCGGCGGGGCACCGGGGAGCTGTTTTTT.

The rearrangement joins TRBV28 to TRBJ2-7, with 9 bases aligning to TRBD2. Germline CDR1 reads MDHEN; CDR2 reads SYDVKM. This CDR3 region has 14 residues. V shed 7 bases and J 3 bases; nucleotides not matched to a gene: 7. The CDR3 bases are TGTGCCAGCAACCGGGCGGGAGGGGGCTACGAGCAGTACTTC. Its protein is CASNRAGGGYEQYF.

The chain joins TRBV30 to TRBJ2-3; 9 positions agree with TRBD2. The germline CDR1 and CDR2 sequences are GTSNPN and SVGIG (reference sequence). This CDR3 is built from 15 residues. With V trimmed by 5 bases and J by 3 bases, 9 bases remained unmatched. The CDR3 coding sequence is TGTGCCTGGGTGGTAGCGGGAGAAGGGACAGATACGCAGTATTTT. Translating gives CAWVVAGEGTDTQYF. Looking up the rest from reference TRBV30 and TRBJ2-3 gives the full variable domain: SQTIHQWPATLVQPVGSPLSLECTVEGTSNPNLYWYRQAAGRGLQLLFYSVGIGQISSEVPQNLSASRPQDRQFILSSKKLLLSDSGFYLCAWVVAGEGTDTQYFGPGTRLTVL.

The CDR3 region is CASSPQKAEDTGELFF. As DNA, the CDR3 is TGTGCCAGCAGCCCCCAGAAGGCGGAGGACACCGGGGAGCTGTTTTTT. The rearrangement uses TRBV7-6 and TRBJ2-2; a weak D match, TRBD2 (5 bases). CDR3 length: 16 residues. CDR1 SGHVS and CDR2 FNYEAQ come from the germline V gene. Trimming removed 5 bases at V and 3 bases at J, with 16 bases between.

J is TRBJ2-1 and V is TRBV5-1; 7 nucleotides align to TRBD2. The trim removed 0 bases at V and 10 bases at J, leaving 16 bases unmatched. Germline V gives CDR1 SGHRS, CDR2 YFSETQ. This CDR3 comprises 17 residues. CDR3 bases: TGCGCCAGCAGCTTGGCCCGTTCCACTCGCGACGGGAGGGAGCAGTTCTTC. This sequence encodes CASSLARSTRDGREQFF. Complete variable domain (other parts from reference TRBV5-1 and TRBJ2-1): KAGVTQTPRYLIKTRGQQVTLSCSPISGHRSVSWYQQTPGQGLQFLFEYFSETQRNKGNFPGRFSGRQFSNSRSEMNVSTLELGDSALYLCASSLARSTRDGREQFFGPGTRLTVL.

The table lists this clone with a count of one. The chain carries TRBV5-1 and TRBJ2-1; 16 bases map to TRBD2. The CDR3 length is 18 residues. Trimming at V came to 4 bases and at J to 1 base, leaving 5 bases not matched to a gene. CDR1 is SGHRS, CDR2 YFSETQ, per germline. CDR3 nucleotide sequence: TGCGCCAGCAGCCCAACGGGACTAGCGGGAGGGTCCTACAATGAGCAGTTCTTC. The encoded protein is CASSPTGLAGGSYNEQFF.

V is TRBV15 and J is TRBJ2-1; 7 nucleotides agree with TRBD2. Germline CDR1 and CDR2: LNHNV and YYDKDF (reference sequence). J was trimmed by 7 bases and V by 0 bases; bases with no gene match: 18. CDR3 length: 19 amino acids. The CDR3 loop reads CATSRDGGITSGMVNEQFF. For the CDR3, the DNA is TGTGCCACCAGCAGAGATGGGGGTATAACGAGCGGGATGGTTAATGAGCAGTTCTTC.

The CDR3 protein is CASSSRLAKNIQYF. Here the CDR3 DNA reads TGTGCCAGCAGTTCCAGATTAGCCAAAAACATTCAGTACTTC. J is TRBJ2-4 and V is TRBV27; D remains unclear. The CDR3 sequence is 14 residues long. The germline CDR1 and CDR2 sequences are MNHEY and SMNVEV (reference sequence). V was shortened by 4 bases and J by 0 bases, with 7 bases between the two germline ends.

V gene TRBV27 combines with J gene TRBJ2-5; tentative D call: TRBD1 (6 bases). Germline lookup yields CDR1 MNHEY and CDR2 SMNVEV (reference sequence). This CDR3 is built from 18 residues. V was trimmed by 7 bases and J by 1 base, leaving 25 bases between them. CDR3 nucleotides: TGTGCCAGCAAGTCTCCCGCGACAGGAGAGTTCTTCCAAGAGACCCAGTACTTC. This codes for CASKSPATGEFFQETQYF.

The V call is TRBV29-1, the J call TRBJ2-5, with 8 bases that match TRBD1. The length of the CDR3 is 13 residues. CDR1 and CDR2 (germline): SQVTM, ANQGSEA. V was clipped by 6 bases and J by 6 bases; unmatched bases: 9. The CDR3 reads CSVAGQGPQTQYF. The CDR3, as DNA: TGCAGCGTCGCCGGACAGGGTCCACAGACCCAGTACTTC.

J is TRBJ2-7 and V is TRBV15; a possible D gene is TRBD2 (5 bases). Germline CDR1 and CDR2: LNHNV and YYDKDF (reference sequence). The length of the CDR3 is 15 residues. V shed 8 bases and J shed 1 base, with 18 bases lying between them. This CDR3 is CATHRGNDGSYEQYF. In nucleotides, the CDR3 is TGTGCCACCCATCGGGGAAACGACGGGTCCTACGAGCAGTACTTC.

This sequence joins TRBV2 and TRBJ1-4; 9 nucleotides align to TRBD1. This CDR3 is 16 amino acids long. The J segment lost 8 bases and the V segment lost 6 bases, leaving 13 bases of the junction unmatched. Germline V gene sequence: CDR1 SNHLY, CDR2 FYNNEI. The CDR3 region has the DNA TGTGCCAGCAGACACAGGGGGCCCTTCTTCGGGGAAAAACTGTTTTTT. It encodes CASRHRGPFFGEKLFF. Complete variable domain (other parts from reference TRBV2 and TRBJ1-4): EPEVTQTPSHQVTQMGQEVILRCVPISNHLYFYWYRQILGQKVEFLVSFYNNEISEKSEIFDDQFSVERPDGSNFTLKIRSTKLEDSAMYFCASRHRGPFFGEKLFFGSGTQLSVL.